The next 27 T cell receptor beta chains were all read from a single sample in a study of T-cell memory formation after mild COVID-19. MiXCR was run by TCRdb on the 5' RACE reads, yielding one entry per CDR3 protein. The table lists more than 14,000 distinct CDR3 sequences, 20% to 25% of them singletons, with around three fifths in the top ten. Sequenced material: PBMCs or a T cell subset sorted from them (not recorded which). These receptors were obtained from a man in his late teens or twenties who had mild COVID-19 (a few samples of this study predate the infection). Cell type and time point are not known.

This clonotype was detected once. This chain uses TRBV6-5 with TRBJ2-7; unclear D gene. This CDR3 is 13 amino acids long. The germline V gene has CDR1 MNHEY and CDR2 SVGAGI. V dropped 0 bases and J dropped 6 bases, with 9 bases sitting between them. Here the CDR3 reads CASSYSMGSEQYV. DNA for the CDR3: TGTGCCAGCAGTTACTCGATGGGTTCCGAGCAGTACGTC.

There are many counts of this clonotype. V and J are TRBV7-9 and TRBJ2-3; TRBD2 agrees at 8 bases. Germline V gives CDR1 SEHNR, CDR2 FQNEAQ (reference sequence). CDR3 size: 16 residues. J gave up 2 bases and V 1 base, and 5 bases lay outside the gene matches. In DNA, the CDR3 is TGTGCCAGCAGCTTAGGCGTAGCGGGACTCACAGATACGCAGTATTTT. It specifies CASSLGVAGLTDTQYF.

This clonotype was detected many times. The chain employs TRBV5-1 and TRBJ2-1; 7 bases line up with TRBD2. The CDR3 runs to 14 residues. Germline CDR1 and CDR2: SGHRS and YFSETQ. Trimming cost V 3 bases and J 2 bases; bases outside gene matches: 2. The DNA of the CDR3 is TGCGCCAGCAGCTGGAGCGGGACCTACAATGAGCAGTTCTTC. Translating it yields CASSWSGTYNEQFF. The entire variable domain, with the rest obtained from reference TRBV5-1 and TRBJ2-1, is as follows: KAGVTQTPRYLIKTRGQQVTLSCSPISGHRSVSWYQQTPGQGLQFLFEYFSETQRNKGNFPGRFSGRQFSNSRSEMNVSTLELGDSALYLCASSWSGTYNEQFFGPGTRLTVL.

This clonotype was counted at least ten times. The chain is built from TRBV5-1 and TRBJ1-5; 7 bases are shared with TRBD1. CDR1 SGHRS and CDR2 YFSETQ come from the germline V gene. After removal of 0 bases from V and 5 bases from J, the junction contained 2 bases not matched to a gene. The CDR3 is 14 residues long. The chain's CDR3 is CASSLGQGDQPQHF. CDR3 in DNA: TGCGCCAGCAGCTTGGGGCAGGGGGATCAGCCCCAGCATTTT.

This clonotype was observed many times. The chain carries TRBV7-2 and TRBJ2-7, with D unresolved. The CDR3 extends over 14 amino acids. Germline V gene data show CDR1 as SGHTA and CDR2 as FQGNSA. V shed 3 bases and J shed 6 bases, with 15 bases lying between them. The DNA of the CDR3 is TGTGCCAGCAGCTTTTACCCTGGAGACGGCGAGCAGTACTTC. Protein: CASSFYPGDGEQYF.

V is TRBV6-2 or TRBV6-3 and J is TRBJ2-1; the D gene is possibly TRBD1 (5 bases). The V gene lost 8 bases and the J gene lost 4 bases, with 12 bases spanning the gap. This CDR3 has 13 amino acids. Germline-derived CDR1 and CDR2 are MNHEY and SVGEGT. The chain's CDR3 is CASGQGIYNEQFF. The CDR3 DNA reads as TGTGCCAGCGGGCAGGGTATATACAATGAGCAGTTCTTC.

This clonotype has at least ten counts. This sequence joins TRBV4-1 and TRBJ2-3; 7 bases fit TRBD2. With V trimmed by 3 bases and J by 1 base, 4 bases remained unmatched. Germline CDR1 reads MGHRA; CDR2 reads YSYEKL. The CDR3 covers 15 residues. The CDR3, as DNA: TGCGCCAGCAGCCACCGAGCGGGGCGCACAGATACGCAGTATTTT. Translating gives CASSHRAGRTDTQYF.

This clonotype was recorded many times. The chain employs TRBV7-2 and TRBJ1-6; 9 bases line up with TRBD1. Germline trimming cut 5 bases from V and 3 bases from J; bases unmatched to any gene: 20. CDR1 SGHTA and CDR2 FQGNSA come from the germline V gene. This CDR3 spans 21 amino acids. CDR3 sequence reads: CASSIPTPGTGIFYYNSPLHF. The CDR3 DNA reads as TGTGCCAGCAGCATCCCGACCCCCGGGACAGGGATTTTCTACTATAATTCACCCCTCCACTTT. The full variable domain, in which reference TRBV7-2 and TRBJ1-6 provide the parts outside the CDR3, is GAGVSQSPSNKVTEKGKDVELRCDPISGHTALYWYRQSLGQGLEFLIYFQGNSAPDKSGLPSDRFSAERTGGSVSTLTIQRTQQEDSAVYLCASSIPTPGTGIFYYNSPLHFGNGTRLTVT.

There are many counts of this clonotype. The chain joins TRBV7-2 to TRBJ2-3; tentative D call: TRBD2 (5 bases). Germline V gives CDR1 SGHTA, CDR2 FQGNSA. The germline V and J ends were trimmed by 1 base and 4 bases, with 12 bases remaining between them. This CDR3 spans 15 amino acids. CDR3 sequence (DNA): TGTGCCAGCAGCTTAGTAGGGCTAGCCCCAGATACGCAGTATTTT. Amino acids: CASSLVGLAPDTQYF.

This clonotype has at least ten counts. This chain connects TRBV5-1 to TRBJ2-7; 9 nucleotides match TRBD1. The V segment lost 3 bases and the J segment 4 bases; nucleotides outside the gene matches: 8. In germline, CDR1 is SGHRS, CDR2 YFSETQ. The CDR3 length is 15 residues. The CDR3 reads CASSSPGQGLYEQYF. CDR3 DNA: TGCGCCAGCAGCTCTCCGGGACAGGGATTGTACGAGCAGTACTTC.

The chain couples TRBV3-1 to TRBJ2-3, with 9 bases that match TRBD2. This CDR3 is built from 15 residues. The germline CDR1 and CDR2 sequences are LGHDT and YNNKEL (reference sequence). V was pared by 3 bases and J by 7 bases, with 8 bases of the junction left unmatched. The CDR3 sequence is CASSQGGGARNTQYF. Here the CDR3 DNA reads TGTGCCAGCAGCCAGGGCGGGGGGGCCCGGAATACGCAGTATTTT.

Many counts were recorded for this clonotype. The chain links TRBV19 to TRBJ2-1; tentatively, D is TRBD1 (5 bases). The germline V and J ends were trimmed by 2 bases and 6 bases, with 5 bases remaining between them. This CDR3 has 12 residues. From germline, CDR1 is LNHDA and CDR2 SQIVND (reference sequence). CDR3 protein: CASSIQGNEQFF. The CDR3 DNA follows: TGTGCCAGTAGTATACAGGGCAATGAGCAGTTCTTC.

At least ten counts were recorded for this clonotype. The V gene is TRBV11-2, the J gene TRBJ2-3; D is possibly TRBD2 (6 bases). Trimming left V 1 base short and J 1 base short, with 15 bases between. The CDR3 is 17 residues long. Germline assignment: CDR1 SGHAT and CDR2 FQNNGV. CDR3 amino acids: CASSLGRWGVRTDTQYF. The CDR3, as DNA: TGTGCCAGCAGCTTAGGGCGATGGGGGGTCCGCACAGATACGCAGTATTTT. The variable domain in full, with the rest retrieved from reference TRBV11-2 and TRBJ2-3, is EAGVAQSPRYKIIEKRQSVAFWCNPISGHATLYWYQQILGQGPKLLIQFQNNGVVDDSQLPKDRFSAERLKGVDSTLKIQPAKLEDSAVYLCASSLGRWGVRTDTQYFGPGTRLTVL.

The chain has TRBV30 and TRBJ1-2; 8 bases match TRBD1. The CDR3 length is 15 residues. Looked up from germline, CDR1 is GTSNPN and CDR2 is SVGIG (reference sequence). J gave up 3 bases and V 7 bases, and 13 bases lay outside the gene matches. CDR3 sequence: CAFGQGTSQYYGYTF. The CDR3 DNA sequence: TGTGCCTTCGGACAGGGAACGTCCCAGTACTATGGCTACACCTTC.

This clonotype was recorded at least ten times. For the CDR3, the DNA is TGCAGTGCTAGCGTACGACACAGGGGCGGTTATAATTCACCCCTCCACTTT. Translated, it gives CSASVRHRGGYNSPLHF. This chain links TRBV20-1 with TRBJ1-6; TRBD1 agrees at 7 bases. CDR3 length: 17 residues. Per the germline V gene, CDR1 is DFQATT and CDR2 is SNEGSKA (reference sequence). V lost 3 bases to trimming and J lost 4 bases; unmatched junction nucleotides: 12.

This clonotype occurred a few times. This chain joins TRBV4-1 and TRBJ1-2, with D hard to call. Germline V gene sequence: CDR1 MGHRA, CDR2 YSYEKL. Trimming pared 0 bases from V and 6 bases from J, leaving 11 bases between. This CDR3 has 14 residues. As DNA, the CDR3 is TGCGCCAGCAGCCAAGAAGGGAGATTTGATGGCTACACCTTC. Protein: CASSQEGRFDGYTF.

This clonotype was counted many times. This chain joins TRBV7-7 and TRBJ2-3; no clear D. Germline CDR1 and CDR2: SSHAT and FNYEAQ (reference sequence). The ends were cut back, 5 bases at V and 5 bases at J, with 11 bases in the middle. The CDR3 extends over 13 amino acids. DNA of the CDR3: TGTGCCAGCAGCCGCACGTGGGAAGATACGCAGTATTTT. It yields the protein CASSRTWEDTQYF.

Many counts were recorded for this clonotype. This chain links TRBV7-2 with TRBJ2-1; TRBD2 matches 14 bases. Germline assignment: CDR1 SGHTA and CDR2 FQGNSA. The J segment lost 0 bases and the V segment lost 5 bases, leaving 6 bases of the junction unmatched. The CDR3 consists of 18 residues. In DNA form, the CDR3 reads TGTGCCAGCAGCACCAGACTAGCGGGGGGGAGCTCCTACAATGAGCAGTTCTTC. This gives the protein CASSTRLAGGSSYNEQFF.

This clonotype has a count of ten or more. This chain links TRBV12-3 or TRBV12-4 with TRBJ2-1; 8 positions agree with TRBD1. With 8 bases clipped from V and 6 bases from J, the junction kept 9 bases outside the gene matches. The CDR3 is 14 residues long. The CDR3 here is CASRPQGAGNEQFF. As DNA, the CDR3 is TGTGCCAGCCGGCCCCAGGGGGCGGGCAATGAGCAGTTCTTC.

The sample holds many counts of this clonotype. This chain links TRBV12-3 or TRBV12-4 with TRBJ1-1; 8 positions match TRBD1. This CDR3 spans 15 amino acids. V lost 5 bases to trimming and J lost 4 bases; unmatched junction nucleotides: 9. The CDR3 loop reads CASSPGTGSSTEAFF. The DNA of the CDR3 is TGTGCCAGCAGTCCCGGGACAGGTTCGAGCACTGAAGCTTTCTTT.

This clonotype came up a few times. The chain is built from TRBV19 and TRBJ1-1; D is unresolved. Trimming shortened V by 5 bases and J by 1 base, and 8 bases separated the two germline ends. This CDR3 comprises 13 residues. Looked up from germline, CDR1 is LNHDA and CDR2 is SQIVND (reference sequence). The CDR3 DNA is TGTGCCAGTAGTGCTAGGGAGAACACTGAAGCTTTCTTT. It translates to CASSARENTEAFF.

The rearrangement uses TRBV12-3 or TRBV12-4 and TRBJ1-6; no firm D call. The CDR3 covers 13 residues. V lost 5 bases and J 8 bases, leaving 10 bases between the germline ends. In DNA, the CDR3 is TGTGCCAGCAGTGGCCGGGGTCATTCACCCCTCCACTTT. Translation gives CASSGRGHSPLHF.

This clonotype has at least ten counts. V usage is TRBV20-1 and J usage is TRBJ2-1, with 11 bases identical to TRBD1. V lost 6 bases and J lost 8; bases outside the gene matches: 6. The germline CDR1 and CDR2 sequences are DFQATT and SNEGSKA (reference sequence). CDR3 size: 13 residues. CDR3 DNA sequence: TGCAGTGCATCCGGGACAGGGGGGGATGAGCAGTTCTTC. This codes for CSASGTGGDEQFF.

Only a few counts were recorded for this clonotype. This CDR3 is CASSLLNEQFF. CDR3 coding DNA: TGTGCCAGCAGCTTATTGAATGAGCAGTTCTTC. The rearrangement uses TRBV7-8 and TRBJ2-1; the D is unclear. The V end lost 2 bases, the J end lost 7 bases, and 3 bases lay between the germline ends. The CDR3 loop spans 11 amino acids. Per germline, CDR1 SGHVS and CDR2 FQNEAQ.

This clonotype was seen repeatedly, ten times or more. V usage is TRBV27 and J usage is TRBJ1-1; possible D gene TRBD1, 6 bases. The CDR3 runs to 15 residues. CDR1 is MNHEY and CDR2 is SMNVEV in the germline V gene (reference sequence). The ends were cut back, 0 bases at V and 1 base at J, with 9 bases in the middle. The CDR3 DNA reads TGTGCCAGCAGTTTATCGGGGGCGGGGAACACTGAAGCTTTCTTT. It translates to CASSLSGAGNTEAFF.

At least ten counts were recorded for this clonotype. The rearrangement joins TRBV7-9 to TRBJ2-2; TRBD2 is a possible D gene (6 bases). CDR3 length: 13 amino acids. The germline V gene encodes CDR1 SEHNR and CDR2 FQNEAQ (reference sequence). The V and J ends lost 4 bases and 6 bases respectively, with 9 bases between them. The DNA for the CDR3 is TGTGCCAGCAGCTACGGGACTCCCGGGGAGCTGTTTTTT. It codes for CASSYGTPGELFF.

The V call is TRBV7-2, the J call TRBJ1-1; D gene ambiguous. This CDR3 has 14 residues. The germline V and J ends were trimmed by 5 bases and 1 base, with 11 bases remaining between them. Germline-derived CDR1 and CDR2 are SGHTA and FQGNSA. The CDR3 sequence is CASSPTDTNTEAFF. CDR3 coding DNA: TGTGCCAGCAGCCCCACTGACACGAACACTGAAGCTTTCTTT.